This note documents a single T cell receptor (beta chain) sequence. Its antigen is still unknown. The CDR3 runs 15 residues. Deletions cut 5 bases from V and 2 bases from J, with 12 bases between. The sample comes from a study of blood T cells in healthy people across ages. Looking at the study overall: Researchers report that template switching captured about one barcoded beta molecule per two T cells.

Then a second PCR, running about 7 to 11 cycles, was carried out with a sample-barcoded 5' primer and a J-beta primer mix. In TCRdb, the 5' RACE reads were re-called with MiXCR into one record per CDR3 protein. The repertoire holds around 800,000 distinct CDR3 sequences, with around 43% as singletons. Study conclusions and caveats: There was a strong correlation between TCR beta diversity and naive T cell percentage.

Input material: blood. The V call is TRBV12-3 or TRBV12-4, the J call TRBJ2-2; D unclear. The TCR sequence derives from a man in his sixties in good health. CDR3 DNA sequence: TGTGCCAGCAGTCCTCAGGACCGCAACACCGGGGAGCTGTTTTTT. Protein sequence: CASSPQDRNTGELFF.